These T cell receptor beta chains were read from a single sample in a study of shared clonotypes between healthy human individuals. Sequenced by immunoSEQ multiplex PCR; TCRdb stores in-frame clones only, minus some. The repertoire holds about 680,000 clones, roughly nine tenths seen once, with approximately 22% in the top ten. Sequencing used naive CD8+ T cells sorted from blood. These receptor sequences come from a young man in good health. The CDR3 runs from the conserved cysteine through the conserved F or W. The order of the fields is V gene, J gene, CDR3 protein.

TRBV5-1	TRBJ2-7	CASSSGASTYEQYF
TRBV19	TRBJ2-3	CASSLGQPRDTQYF
TRBV14	TRBJ2-7	CASSQVHADRRIYEQYF
TRBV27	TRBJ1-2	CASSYLSPTGTYGYTF
TRBV14	TRBJ2-3	CASSQEVRVLTDTQYF
TRBV6-1	TRBJ2-1	CASSGRLAGANNEQFF
TRBV18	TRBJ2-2	CASSPRGVGNTGELFF
TRBV5-5	TRBJ2-7	CASSLDEAVHEQYF
TRBV11-2	TRBJ1-1	CASSTTGTGHYTTEAFF
TRBV11-2	TRBJ2-4	CASSLDVAGEAKNIQYF
TRBV29-1	TRBJ2-3	CSVSGQRTDTQYF
TRBV27	TRBJ2-7	CASSDLISYEQYF
TRBV29-1	TRBJ2-2	CSVGGVHAGELFF
TRBV27	TRBJ2-5	CASSFAYPQETQYF
TRBV11-2	TRBJ2-1	CATTLGFLGQGYNEQFF
TRBV28	TRBJ1-4	CASSYRDNGEKLFF
TRBV9	TRBJ1-4	CASSVVGGADEKLFF
TRBV7-9	TRBJ1-1	CASRTGLNTEAFF
TRBV28	TRBJ2-7	CASSSTIARTALTYEQYF
TRBV6-5	TRBJ2-4	CAIGQVGNIQYF
TRBV10-3	TRBJ1-2	CATLLGFNYGYTF
TRBV29-1	TRBJ2-1	CSVEWFDQEGVNEQFF
TRBV7-9	TRBJ2-5	CASSRPPGLAGGETQYF
TRBV11-1	TRBJ2-7	CASSLGQGAKEQYF
TRBV13	TRBJ2-1	CASRDSGRSSYNEQFF
TRBV29-1	TRBJ2-7	CSAGVRGRYEQYF
TRBV6-5	TRBJ1-1	CASSFGTGGEAFF
TRBV6-5	TRBJ2-1	CASSYSAGSYNEQFF
TRBV5-1	TRBJ1-2	CASSLVSGQNYGYTF
TRBV7-9	TRBJ1-1	CASSFDREGTEAFF
TRBV27	TRBJ2-3	CASSYLRGSTDTQYF
TRBV27	TRBJ2-1	CASKGVAGWDEQFF
TRBV28	TRBJ1-1	CASSLSYRGTGGMNTEAFF
TRBV5-1	TRBJ2-7	CASSFREGSYEQYF
TRBV27	TRBJ2-5	CASSFQAYETQYF
TRBV10-3	TRBJ2-1	CAISELGLAPDNEQFF
TRBV27	TRBJ2-1	CASSPLTEYNEQFF
TRBV4-2	TRBJ2-1	CASSQGSTYEQFF
TRBV5-1	TRBJ1-1	CASSLDNRGTEAFF
TRBV5-1	TRBJ2-7	CASSDPNRAPLTYEQYF
TRBV6-5	TRBJ2-2	CASSYSTSGATGELFF
TRBV9	TRBJ2-1	CASSVDGAHTEQFF
TRBV11-3	TRBJ2-5	CASRGGATETQYF
TRBV29-1	TRBJ2-1	CSAGTASYNEQFF
TRBV19	TRBJ2-5	CASSIAQTGLQYF
TRBV6-5	TRBJ2-7	CASSSQQSPSYEQYF
TRBV7-9	TRBJ1-4	CASTPPPGAPNEKLFF
TRBV18	TRBJ2-7	CASSPGDGTYEQYF
TRBV7-9	TRBJ2-5	CASSLVAGSGRETQYF
TRBV27	TRBJ1-1	CASSLSRQNEAFF
TRBV28	TRBJ1-3	CASSYEGDGNTIYF
TRBV4-1	TRBJ2-7	CASSQLRERAYEQYF
TRBV6-5	TRBJ2-3	CASSREADTQYF